This T cell receptor (beta chain) was captured by sequencing in a study of T cell responses to AZD1222 COVID-19 vaccine. The CDR3 is 13 amino acids. Trimming stripped 0 bases from V and 1 base from J, with 3 bases between. Germline CDR1 reads SEHNR; CDR2 reads FQNEAQ (reference sequence). The assay was immunoSEQ multiplex PCR, and TCRdb's table has in-frame clones only and misses some. The data contain about 200,000 clones, around 90% of them seen just once; the ten biggest clones take up about 8%. The receptor comes from an adult in good health. The genes are TRBV7-9 and TRBJ1-1; D remains unclear. The source was peripheral blood, collected on day 0 of AZD1222 vaccination. CDR3 amino acids: CASSLAKNTEAFF. The CDR3 nucleotides read TGTGCCAGCAGCTTAGCCAAGAACACTGAAGCTTTCTTT.